The 15 T cell receptor beta chains presented below share a single source sample, sequenced in a study of blood T cell repertoires in COVID-19. The method was immunoSEQ multiplex PCR; TCRdb's version includes in-frame clones alone and lacks a portion of them. The data contain approximately 500,000 clones, 70% to 90% of them singletons. What was sequenced was peripheral blood. The receptors were sampled from a human donor in a cohort sampled during active COVID-19.

The genes are TRBV19 and TRBJ2-5, with D perhaps matching TRBD2 (6 bases). Germline V gene sequence: CDR1 LNHDA, CDR2 SQIVND (reference sequence). Trimming took off 7 bases at V and 2 bases at J, with 20 bases between the two ends. The CDR3 covers 16 residues. CDR3: CASTPSGLFLQETQYF. CDR3 sequence (DNA): TGTGCCAGTACTCCCAGCGGGCTTTTCCTTCAAGAGACCCAGTACTTC.

DNA of the CDR3: TGTGCCAGCAGCGGGACAGGGTATGGCTACACCTTC. Protein product: CASSGTGYGYTF. The J gene is TRBJ1-2, the V gene TRBV9; 8 bases match TRBD1. The germline CDR1 and CDR2 sequences are SGDLS and YYNGEE. After removal of 3 bases from V and 5 bases from J, the junction contained 0 bases not matched to a gene. The CDR3 is made up of 12 amino acids.

The chain couples TRBV28 to TRBJ1-2; TRBD1 is a possible D gene (5 bases). The CDR3 is 16 residues long. Trimming took 6 bases from V and 4 from J, leaving 21 bases between them. Germline CDR1 MDHEN, CDR2 SYDVKM. The CDR3 coding sequence is TGTGCCAGCAGCCTAGGACCCCGGACAAGCCTCTATGGCTACACCTTC. Encoded protein: CASSLGPRTSLYGYTF.

This chain connects TRBV5-1 to TRBJ2-1, with D possibly TRBD1 on 6 matching bases. The CDR3 sequence is 13 residues long. V gave up 4 bases and J gave up 10 bases, with 15 bases separating them. In germline, CDR1 is SGHRS, CDR2 YFSETQ. The CDR3 nucleotides read TGCGCCAGCAGCGTTGGGTCAGACAGGGAGCAGTTCTTC. Its protein product is CASSVGSDREQFF.

A word on this clone: It may be a read error: a sequence one base away is much more abundant. The identical CDR3 is also encoded by other nucleotide sequences in the sample. The chain has TRBV7-2 and TRBJ1-1; D ambiguous. V was trimmed by 2 bases and J by 2 bases, leaving 6 bases between them. CDR1 and CDR2 from the germline V gene are SGHTA and FQGNSA. The CDR3 is 13 amino acids. The CDR3 here is CASSLTENTEAFF. CDR3 DNA sequence: TGTGCCAGCAGCTTAACAGAAAACACTGAAGCTTTCTTT.

This sequence joins TRBV18 and TRBJ2-2; D perhaps matches TRBD1 (5 bases). The CDR3 has 15 residues. Germline CDR1 and CDR2: KGHSH and LQKENI. The V gene lost 5 bases and the J gene lost 7 bases, with 17 bases spanning the gap. CDR3 in DNA: TGTGCCAGCTCATCAACGTCGGCAGGGAACGGGGAGCTGTTTTTT. This encodes CASSSTSAGNGELFF.

This chain uses TRBV7-2 with TRBJ2-3, with 8 bases matching TRBD2. The junction had 15 bases not matched to a gene; V was cut back by 10 bases and J by 9 bases. Germline CDR1 SGHTA, CDR2 FQGNSA. The CDR3 loop spans 14 amino acids. The CDR3 loop is CANTLGAGARTQYF. In nucleotides, the CDR3 is TGTGCCAACACCCTAGGAGCGGGAGCACGAACGCAGTATTTT. Drawing the rest from reference TRBV7-2 and TRBJ2-3, the complete variable domain is GAGVSQSPSNKVTEKGKDVELRCDPISGHTALYWYRQSLGQGLEFLIYFQGNSAPDKSGLPSDRFSAERTGGSVSTLTIQRTQQEDSAVYLCANTLGAGARTQYFGPGTRLTVL.

This chain joins TRBV2 and TRBJ2-1; D possibly corresponds to TRBD2 (6 bases). V was trimmed by 6 bases and J by 3 bases, leaving 15 bases between them. From germline, CDR1 is SNHLY and CDR2 FYNNEI. The CDR3 runs 15 residues. The DNA for the CDR3 is TGTGCCAGCAGCCTCGAATTAGCGGACTACAATGAGCAGTTCTTC. This translates into CASSLELADYNEQFF.

This chain links TRBV11-2 with TRBJ2-5; 10 bases match TRBD2. Trimming cost V 4 bases and J 2 bases; bases outside gene matches: 10. Germline assignment: CDR1 SGHAT and CDR2 FQNNGV. The CDR3 extends over 17 amino acids. CDR3 DNA sequence: TGTGCCAGCAGCTGGTTACCGGGACTAGCGAAACAAGAGACCCAGTACTTC. This translates into CASSWLPGLAKQETQYF.

The rearrangement uses TRBV7-2 and TRBJ1-5, with 7 bases matching TRBD1. V was pared by 5 bases and J by 10 bases, with 14 bases of the junction left unmatched. Looked up from germline, CDR1 is SGHTA and CDR2 is FQGNSA. CDR3 length: 15 residues. This CDR3 is CASSEESTGFYPQHF. CDR3 nucleotides: TGTGCCAGCAGCGAGGAATCGACAGGGTTTTACCCCCAGCATTTT.

This clone appeared a few times. This chain links TRBV6-2 or TRBV6-3 with TRBJ2-5, with D perhaps matching TRBD2 (6 bases). The CDR3 loop spans 16 amino acids. The germline V gene has CDR1 MNHEY and CDR2 SVGEGT. Deletions cut 2 bases from V and 0 bases from J, with 13 bases between. CDR3 amino acids: CASSYGDWEYQETQYF. DNA of the CDR3: TGTGCCAGCAGTTACGGGGACTGGGAGTACCAAGAGACCCAGTACTTC.

This chain connects TRBV28 to TRBJ1-2; D is ambiguous. The V gene's germline CDR1 is MDHEN and CDR2 SYDVKM. This CDR3 is 12 amino acids long. CDR3 nucleotides: TGTGCAGTGTCGGTAGCTAACTATGGCTACACCTTC. Translating it yields CAVSVANYGYTF.

This sequence joins TRBV25-1 and TRBJ2-2, with a tentative D call TRBD1 (6 bases). The CDR3 is 15 residues long. V lost 2 bases and J lost 5, with 12 bases in between. Germline lookup yields CDR1 MGHDK and CDR2 SYGVNS. The DNA of the CDR3 is TGTGCCAGCAGTGAAAGGACAGCTATTACCGGGGAGCTGTTTTTT. Residues: CASSERTAITGELFF.

The chain couples TRBV5-6 to TRBJ2-7; maybe TRBD1 (6 bases). Trimming pared 4 bases from V and 4 bases from J, leaving 18 bases between. In germline, CDR1 is SGHDT, CDR2 YYEEEE. The CDR3 is 15 amino acids. CDR3 residues: CASSPGIEQGYEQYF. CDR3 sequence (DNA): TGTGCCAGCAGCCCGGGAATCGAACAGGGTTACGAGCAGTACTTC. Drawing the rest from reference TRBV5-6 and TRBJ2-7, the complete variable domain is DAGVTQSPTHLIKTRGQQVTLRCSPKSGHDTVSWYQQALGQGPQFIFQYYEEEERQRGNFPDRFSGHQFPNYSSELNVNALLLGDSALYLCASSPGIEQGYEQYFGPGTRLTVT.

The gene calls are TRBV6-5 and TRBJ2-3; 7 bases are a match to TRBD2. Losses at the gene ends were 2 bases for V and 5 bases for J; bases not matched to a gene: 10. Per germline, CDR1 MNHEY and CDR2 SVGAGI. The CDR3 covers 16 residues. DNA of the CDR3: TGTGCCAGCAGTTACGCCTGGCGGGAGTCAGGAGATACGCAGTATTTT. This translates into CASSYAWRESGDTQYF.